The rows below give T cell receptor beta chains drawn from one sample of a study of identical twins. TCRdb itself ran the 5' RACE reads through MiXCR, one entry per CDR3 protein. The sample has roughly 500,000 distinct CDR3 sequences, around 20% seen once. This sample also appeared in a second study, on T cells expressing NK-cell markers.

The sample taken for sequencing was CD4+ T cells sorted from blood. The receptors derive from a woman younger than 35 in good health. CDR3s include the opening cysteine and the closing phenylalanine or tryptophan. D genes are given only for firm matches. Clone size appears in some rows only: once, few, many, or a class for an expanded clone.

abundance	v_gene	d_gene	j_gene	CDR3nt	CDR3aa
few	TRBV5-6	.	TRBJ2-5	TGTGCCAGCAGCTTCCCCGGGACTCAAGAGACCCAGTACTTC	CASSFPGTQETQYF
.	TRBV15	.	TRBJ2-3	TGTGCCACCAGCAGAGGGGTCCCACACTCCCATCGCACAGATACGCAGTATTTT	CATSRGVPHSHRTDTQYF
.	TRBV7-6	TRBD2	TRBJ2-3	TGTGCCAGCAGCGCCCGCGGGGGGCCAACAGATACGCAGTATTTT	CASSARGGPTDTQYF
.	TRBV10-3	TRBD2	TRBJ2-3	TGTGCCATCAGTGAGGGCGGGAGGTCAGATACGCAGTATTTT	CAISEGGRSDTQYF
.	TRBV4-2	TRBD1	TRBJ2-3	TGTGCCAGCAGCTCCCGGGACAGGGAAGATACGCAGTATTTT	CASSSRDREDTQYF
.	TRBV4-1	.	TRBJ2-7	TGCGCCAGCAGCCAAGAAGGGCTAGGTGGTTACGAGCAGTACTTC	CASSQEGLGGYEQYF
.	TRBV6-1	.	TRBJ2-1	TGTGCCAGCAGGGAGCCGGCCACCGGGGATGAGCAGTTCTTC	CASREPATGDEQFF
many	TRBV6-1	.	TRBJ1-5	TGTGCCAGCAGTACAAGGTCATTCAATCAGCCCCAGCATTTT	CASSTRSFNQPQHF
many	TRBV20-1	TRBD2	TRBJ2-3	TGCAGTGCCAGACTAGCGGGAAGTCCGGATACGCAGTATTTT	CSARLAGSPDTQYF
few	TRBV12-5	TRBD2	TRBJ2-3	TGTGCTAGTGGTTTGGTACTGGACGGGAGGGCTAGCACAGATACGCAGTATTTT	CASGLVLDGRASTDTQYF
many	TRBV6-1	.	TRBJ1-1	TGTGCCAGCAACCTCGACCGGGGCGCCACTGAAGCTTTCTTT	CASNLDRGATEAFF
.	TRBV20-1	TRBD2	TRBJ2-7	TGCAGTGCTAGAGGGGTGCGGGAGGGTTACGAGCAGTACTTC	CSARGVREGYEQYF
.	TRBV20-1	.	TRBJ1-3	TGCAGTGCTAGCCATCCCGGCGTAAGCTCTGGAAACACCATATATTTT	CSASHPGVSSGNTIYF
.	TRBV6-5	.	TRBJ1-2	TGTGCCAGCGGTTCAGGGGCGCCTGCGGGCTACACCTTC	CASGSGAPAGYTF
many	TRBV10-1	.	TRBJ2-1	TGCGCCAGCAGTGATCCGGGTCAGGAGCAGTTCTTC	CASSDPGQEQFF